The present T cell receptor (beta chain) was sequenced within a study of T cell repertoires in cytomegalovirus infection (dated by TCRdb to the late 2010s). About the investigation overall: The HLA type of each donor mattered for the analysis, because public TCR beta signatures pointed to carriage of CMV infection along with the matching HLA type.

The germline V gene sets CDR1 to MDHEN and CDR2 to SYDVKM. V is pruned by 3 bases and J by 7 bases, leaving 11 bases of the junction without a gene match. The CDR3 has 15 amino acids, counting the end cysteine and phenylalanine. Kept here is only the CDR3 DNA, which spans 45 bases and is read in frame from base 1. The sequencer was an Illumina HiSeq 1500. TCRdb redid the processing of the public reads, applying fastp at Q25 and MiXCR, and retained in-frame beta chains. Every CDR3 protein is listed once, alongside the most common genes and DNA of its rows. The sample table contains about 740,000 distinct CDR3 sequences; only one count was recorded for about 40% of them. About 2.8% of the sample lies in the top ten. Paper-wide results and their limitations: The ex vivo response was dominated by HLA-C-restricted CMV-specific TCR beta clonotypes, which also provided the single most frequent clonotype in two of eight donors. In both this cohort and an independent approximately 350-donor cohort, the cumulative frequency of public TCR beta family members distinguished carriers of CMV infection plus the relevant HLA type.

There are a few counts of this clonotype. The clone's antigen remains unknown. Base quality data are lacking; no much larger clone is found one base away. The chain employs TRBV28 and TRBJ1-2; 7 nucleotides in the junction match TRBD1. Sequenced sample: PBMCs. This receptor was obtained from a human donor in good health (CMV status not recorded). Some clones in this sample may be carry-over from other donors' samples. The CDR3 protein is CASSFKPQGHSGYTF. The DNA reads TGTGCCAGCAGTTTTAAGCCACAGGGGCATAGTGGCTACACCTTC.